The sequence of this TCR beta chain was determined in a study of post-analysis software for immune sequencing data. Trimming shortened V by 6 bases and J by 0 bases, and 12 bases separated the two germline ends. This CDR3 is 13 amino acids long. Germline V gives CDR1 DFQATT, CDR2 SNEGSKA (reference sequence). In the case of this clonotype: Its antigen is as yet unknown.

Study-wide findings and caveats: When patients were compared with controls, 5 or 6 TRBV segments were more frequent, TRBV5-6, TRBV5-1 and TRBV20-1 among them.

Incorporated into the TCR beta cDNA libraries were unique molecular identifiers, which served to reduce PCR and sequencing biases. T cells, roughly 1 to 10 million of them, yielded approximately 530,000 cDNA molecules. Using its own MiXCR run on the PCR reads, TCRdb lists one record per CDR3 protein. Seen here are roughly 800,000 distinct CDR3 sequences, roughly 30% observed once, and the top ten hold around 0.56%. The origin of this receptor is a girl aged 10-17 years with multiple sclerosis. Sequencing was done on a sample of blood. The V and J genes are TRBV20-1 and TRBJ2-7; D possibly matches TRBD1 or TRBD2 (5 bases each). CDR3 bases: TGCAGTGCAGGGGACCGCTTCTCCTACGAGCAGTACTTC. It is translated as CSAGDRFSYEQYF.